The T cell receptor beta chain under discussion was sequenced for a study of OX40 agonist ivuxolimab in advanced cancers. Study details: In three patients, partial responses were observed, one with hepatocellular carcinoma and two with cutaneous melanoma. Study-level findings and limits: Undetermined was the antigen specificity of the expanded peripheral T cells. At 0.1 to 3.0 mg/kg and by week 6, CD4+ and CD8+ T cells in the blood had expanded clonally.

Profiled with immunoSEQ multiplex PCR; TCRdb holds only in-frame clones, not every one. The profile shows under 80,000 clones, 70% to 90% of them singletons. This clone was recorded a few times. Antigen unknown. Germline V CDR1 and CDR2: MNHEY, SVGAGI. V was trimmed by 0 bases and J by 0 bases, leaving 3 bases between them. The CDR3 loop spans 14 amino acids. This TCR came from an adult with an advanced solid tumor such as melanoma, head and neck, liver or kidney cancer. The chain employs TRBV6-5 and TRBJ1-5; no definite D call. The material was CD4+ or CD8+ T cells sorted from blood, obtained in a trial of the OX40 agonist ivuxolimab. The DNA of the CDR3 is TGTGCCAGCAGTTACTCGGTTAGCAATCAGCCCCAGCATTTT. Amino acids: CASSYSVSNQPQHF.